A single sample gave rise to the 3 T cell receptor beta chains below, sequenced in a study of blood T cell repertoires in COVID-19. Sequenced by immunoSEQ multiplex PCR; TCRdb stores in-frame clones only, minus some. The table records about 670,000 clones, just under 90% of them present only once. Source material: peripheral blood. Source of these receptors: a woman aged 18-29 years with acute or convalescent COVID-19.

The V gene is TRBV6-2 or TRBV6-3, the J gene TRBJ1-1, with D maybe TRBD1 (5 bases). The CDR3 totals 16 residues. The germline V and J ends were trimmed by 2 bases and 4 bases, with 17 bases remaining between them. CDR1 is MNHEY and CDR2 is SVGEGT in the germline V gene. The CDR3 DNA sequence: TGTGCCAGCAGTTACGGGGGAACGGGGAGGGGCACTGAAGCTTTCTTT. This codes for CASSYGGTGRGTEAFF.

The chain uses TRBV25-1 and TRBJ2-3; 10 bases are a match to TRBD2. The CDR3 consists of 14 residues. V shed 3 bases and J 4 bases; nucleotides not matched to a gene: 1. Germline V gene sequence: CDR1 MGHDK, CDR2 SYGVNS. DNA of the CDR3: TGTGCCAGCAGTGAGCTAGCGGGGGCAGATACGCAGTATTTT. This codes for CASSELAGADTQYF.

The chain carries TRBV6-5 and TRBJ1-4; 8 bases fit TRBD1. The V gene end was trimmed by 5 bases and the J gene end by 0 bases; junction bases not matched to a gene: 2. CDR1 and CDR2 from the germline V gene are MNHEY and SVGAGI. The CDR3 covers 15 residues. CDR3 sequence reads: CASSNRGATNEKLFF. The CDR3 DNA reads as TGTGCCAGCAGTAACAGGGGGGCAACTAATGAAAAACTGTTTTTT.